This T cell receptor beta chain was captured by sequencing in a study of T cell changes during pregnancy in multiple sclerosis. Sequencing was performed with immunoSEQ multiplex PCR; in TCRdb, only in-frame clones are kept and a portion is missing. This sample has 71,000 or so clones, with 85% to 95% found just once. The CDR3 covers 17 residues. Trimming removed 2 bases from V and 0 bases from J; junction bases left unmatched: 6. The V gene's germline CDR1 is KGHSH and CDR2 LQKENI. The sequence derives from a female donor with multiple sclerosis, enrolled in a pregnancy study. The rearrangement joins TRBV18 to TRBJ1-3; 8 nucleotides match TRBD1. The material was peripheral blood, obtained in the third trimester of pregnancy. The CDR3 nucleotides are TGTGCCAGCTCACCAAACCAGGGGGCTTTCTCTGGAAACACCATATATTTT. It specifies CASSPNQGAFSGNTIYF.